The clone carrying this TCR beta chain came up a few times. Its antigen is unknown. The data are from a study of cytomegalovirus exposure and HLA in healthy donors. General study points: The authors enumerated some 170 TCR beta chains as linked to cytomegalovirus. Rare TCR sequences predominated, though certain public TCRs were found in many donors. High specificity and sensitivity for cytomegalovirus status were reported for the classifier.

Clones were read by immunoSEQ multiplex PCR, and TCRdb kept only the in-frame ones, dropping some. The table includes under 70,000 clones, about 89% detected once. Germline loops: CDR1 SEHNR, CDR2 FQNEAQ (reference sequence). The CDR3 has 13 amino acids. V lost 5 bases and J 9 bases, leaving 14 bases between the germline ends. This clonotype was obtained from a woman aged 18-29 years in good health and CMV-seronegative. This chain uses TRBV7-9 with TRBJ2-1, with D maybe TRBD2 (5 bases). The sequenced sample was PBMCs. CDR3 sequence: CASSEGHRIEQFF. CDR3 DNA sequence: TGTGCCAGCAGCGAGGGCCACCGCATTGAGCAGTTCTTC.